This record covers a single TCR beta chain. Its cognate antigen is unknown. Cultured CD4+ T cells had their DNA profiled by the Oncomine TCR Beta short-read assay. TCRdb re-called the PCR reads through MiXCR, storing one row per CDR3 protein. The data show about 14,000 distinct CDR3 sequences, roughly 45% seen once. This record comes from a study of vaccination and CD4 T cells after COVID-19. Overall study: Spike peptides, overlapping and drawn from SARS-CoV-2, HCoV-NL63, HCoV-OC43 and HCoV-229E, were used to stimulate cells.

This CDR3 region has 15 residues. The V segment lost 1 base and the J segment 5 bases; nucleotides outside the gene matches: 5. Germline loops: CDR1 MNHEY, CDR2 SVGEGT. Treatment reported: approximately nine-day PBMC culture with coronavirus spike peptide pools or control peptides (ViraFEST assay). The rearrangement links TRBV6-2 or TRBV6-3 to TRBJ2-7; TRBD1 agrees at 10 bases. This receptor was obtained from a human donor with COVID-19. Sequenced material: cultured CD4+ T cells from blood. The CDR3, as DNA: TGTGCCAGCAGTTACTTGGGACAGGGGAAGAACGAGCAGTACTTC. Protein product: CASSYLGQGKNEQYF.